A selection of T cell receptor beta chains follows, all from one sample in a study of blood T cell repertoires in COVID-19. TCRdb's copy holds only in-frame clones and misses some; the assay was immunoSEQ multiplex PCR. The repertoire has roughly 80,000 clones, 83% of them found once; the top ten carry about 31%. The sample was peripheral blood. These TCRs come from an elderly woman with acute or convalescent COVID-19. Each CDR3 is given with its conserved first and last residue. The D gene is left open where the match is weak. Expanded clones are given a class, and other clones once, few, many or no size at all.

j_call v_call clone_size d_call cdr3_nt cdr3_aa
TRBJ2-7 TRBV28 NA NA TGTGCCAGCACCAAGCGCACTACCTACGAGCAGTACTTC CASTKRTTYEQYF
TRBJ1-1 TRBV19 NA NA TGTGCCAGTAGTACCAGGGGCGCCGGAGACACTGAAGCTTTCTTT CASSTRGAGDTEAFF
TRBJ2-5 TRBV27 NA NA TGTGCCAGCAGTTTGGCGGGGAAGGAGACCCAGTACTTC CASSLAGKETQYF
TRBJ2-7 TRBV21-1 NA NA TGTGCCAGCAGCAAAGGCGAGACTAGCGGCTACGAGCAGTACTTC CASSKGETSGYEQYF
TRBJ2-6 TRBV5-1 NA TRBD1 TGCGCCAGCAGCTTGGGTGAAGGACAGGGGTCCGCTGGGGCCAACGTCCTGACTTTC CASSLGEGQGSAGANVLTF
TRBJ2-5 TRBV5-1 once TRBD1 TGCGCCAGCAGCCCGGACAGGGCGCAGGAGACCCAGTACTTC CASSPDRAQETQYF
TRBJ2-7 TRBV7-8 NA TRBD2 TGTGCCAGCAGCATAACTAGCGGGAGGGTACACGAGCAGTACTTC CASSITSGRVHEQYF
TRBJ1-1 TRBV28 NA NA TGTGCCAGCAGTTTAGGGCAGCTGAACACTGAAGCTTTCTTT CASSLGQLNTEAFF
TRBJ1-1 TRBV11-2 once NA TGTGCCAGCAACTCGATGCGTGCAGAAGCTTTCTTT CASNSMRAEAFF
TRBJ1-5 TRBV6-5 NA TRBD1 TGTGCCAGCAGCCCAGGGACAGGCAATCAGCCCCAGCATTTT CASSPGTGNQPQHF
TRBJ2-3 TRBV19 NA TRBD2 TGTGCCAGTAGTATAGGACTAGCGGCAGATACGCAGTATTTT CASSIGLAADTQYF
TRBJ1-2 TRBV7-9 few NA TGTGCCAGCAGCTTAGAGGAGGGAAACTATGGCTACACCTTC CASSLEEGNYGYTF
TRBJ1-2 TRBV27 NA NA TGTGCCAGCAGTTCGGGAACGGAAACCCTAAACTATGGCTACACCTTC CASSSGTETLNYGYTF
TRBJ2-7 TRBV5-1 few TRBD1 TGCGCCAGCAGTATAGGACAGGGGAACGAGCAGTACTTC CASSIGQGNEQYF
TRBJ2-1 TRBV5-1 NA TRBD1 TGCGCCAGCAGCGGAGGGACAGGGAAGGGCAATGAGCAGTTCTTC CASSGGTGKGNEQFF
TRBJ2-5 TRBV7-2 NA TRBD2 TGTGCCAGCAGCTTACTAGCGGGGGCCCAAGAGACCCAGTACTTC CASSLLAGAQETQYF
TRBJ2-2 TRBV5-1 few NA TGCGCCAGCAGAAGGGGGGGAACCGGGGAGCTGTTTTTT CASRRGGTGELFF
TRBJ1-2 TRBV12-5 NA NA TGTGCTAGTGGTTTGGTACCTAACAGCAACTATGGCTACACCTTC CASGLVPNSNYGYTF
TRBJ2-1 TRBV19 once NA TGTGCCAGTAGTAGGCGGAGCCAGACCTCCAATGAGCAGTTCTTC CASSRRSQTSNEQFF
TRBJ1-2 TRBV28 NA TRBD1 TGTGCCAGCAGCCCAACGGGACAGGGATATGGCTACACCTTC CASSPTGQGYGYTF
TRBJ2-7 TRBV29-1 few TRBD1 TGCAGCGTCCCAGCACAGGGGCCCGAGCAGTACTTC CSVPAQGPEQYF
TRBJ2-5 TRBV4-2 NA TRBD2 TGTGCCAGCAGCCCCTCGAGCCCCGCCGGGACTAGCGGGTACCAAGAGACCCAGTACTTC CASSPSSPAGTSGYQETQYF
TRBJ2-2 TRBV4-2 NA TRBD2 TGTGCCAGCAGCCAAGCGACTAGCGGCTCGAACACCGGGGAGCTGTTTTTT CASSQATSGSNTGELFF
TRBJ1-1 TRBV30 NA NA TGTGCCTGGAGGCGTCTGACCGAGGGAACTGAAGCTTTCTTT CAWRRLTEGTEAFF
TRBJ1-5 TRBV7-5 few NA TGTGCCAGAAGCAGAGACAGGGGAAATCAGCCCCAGCATTTT CARSRDRGNQPQHF
TRBJ2-1 TRBV10-3 once TRBD2 TGTGCCATCAGGGAAAGACTAGCGGGAGTTGATGAGCAGTTCTTC CAIRERLAGVDEQFF
TRBJ2-7 TRBV4-1 NA TRBD2 TGCGCCAGCAGCCAAGAGTGGACTAGCGACTCCTACGAGCAGTACTTC CASSQEWTSDSYEQYF
TRBJ2-3 TRBV11-1 NA TRBD2 TGTGCCAGCAGTTCAACCGGGACTAGCAGCACAGATACGCAGTATTTT CASSSTGTSSTDTQYF
TRBJ2-3 TRBV18 NA TRBD2 TGTGCCAGCTCACTCGGACTAGCGGGCACAGATACGCAGTATTTT CASSLGLAGTDTQYF
TRBJ2-5 TRBV18 NA TRBD2 TGTGCCAGCTCACCACGGGCGGGTAGCGGGGACCAAGAGACCCAGTACTTC CASSPRAGSGDQETQYF
TRBJ2-7 TRBV10-2 NA NA TGCGCCAGCAGTGAGACCGAGAGTCTTCAGCAGTACTTC CASSETESLQQYF
TRBJ2-2 TRBV18 few TRBD1 TGTGCCAGCTCACCTACCCTCGGGACAGGGGGCAACGGGGAGCTGTTTTTT CASSPTLGTGGNGELFF
TRBJ2-1 TRBV11-2 NA NA TGTGCCAGCAGCTTCGGGGAAGGGTATGAGCAGTTCTTC CASSFGEGYEQFF
TRBJ2-1 TRBV18 NA TRBD2 TGTGCCAGCTCACCCGGGACTACGGATGAGCAGTTCTTC CASSPGTTDEQFF
TRBJ2-2 TRBV14 once NA TGTGCCAGCAGCCTCCAGGGGTTTCAAGCCGGGGAGCTGTTTTTT CASSLQGFQAGELFF
TRBJ1-1 TRBV4-2 NA TRBD1 TGTGCCAGCAGCCAAGACAACAGGGGTTACACTGAAGCTTTCTTT CASSQDNRGYTEAFF
TRBJ2-3 TRBV5-1 NA NA TGCGCCAGCAGCTTTAACAGGGATACAGATACGCAGTATTTT CASSFNRDTDTQYF
TRBJ2-5 TRBV19 few TRBD1 TGTGCCAGTAGTGTGGACAGGGGAAGAGAGACCCAGTACTTC CASSVDRGRETQYF
TRBJ2-1 TRBV13 NA TRBD2 TGTGCCAGCAGCCTCGGACTAGCGGGAGAGATTTTTGAGCAGTTCTTC CASSLGLAGEIFEQFF
TRBJ1-5 TRBV28 NA NA TGTGCCAGCAGCCTAGGGGTAAACAATCAGCCCCAGCATTTT CASSLGVNNQPQHF
TRBJ2-7 TRBV5-1 NA NA TGCGCCAGCAGACCGTCGGGTGACCTCTCCTACGAGCAGTACTTC CASRPSGDLSYEQYF
TRBJ2-7 TRBV25-1 once TRBD2 TGTGCCAGCAGTGAATGGAGCGGGAGGACCTACGAGCAGTACTTC CASSEWSGRTYEQYF
TRBJ2-3 TRBV5-1 NA NA TGCGCCAGCAGGCCCGGCCTCGGAGGGGATACGCAGTATTTT CASRPGLGGDTQYF
TRBJ1-5 TRBV19 few TRBD1 TGTGCCAGTAGTATCATTGGGACAGGCCATCAGCCCCAGCATTTT CASSIIGTGHQPQHF
TRBJ2-7 TRBV5-1 NA NA TGCGCCAGCAGCTCCGACAACTCCTACGAGCAGTACTTC CASSSDNSYEQYF
TRBJ1-5 TRBV30 NA NA TGTGCCTGGAGTGGGGGGCCGAGTCAGCCCCAGCATTTT CAWSGGPSQPQHF
TRBJ1-6 TRBV15 NA NA TGTGCCACCAGCAGAAGAGCTGGGGGGACTTCACCCCTCCACTTT CATSRRAGGTSPLHF
TRBJ2-7 TRBV7-6 NA TRBD1 TGTGCCAGCAGCCAGACAGGGCACGAGCAGTACTTC CASSQTGHEQYF
TRBJ2-5 TRBV5-6 NA TRBD2 TGTGCCAGCAGCTTGAGGGGACTAGCACAAGAGACCCAGTACTTC CASSLRGLAQETQYF
TRBJ1-5 TRBV5-4 NA TRBD1 TGTGCCAGCAGCCTGGACAGGGTAGATCAGCCCCAGCATTTT CASSLDRVDQPQHF
TRBJ1-5 TRBV15 NA TRBD1 TGTGCCACCAGCAGAGGGGCCGGACAGGGGGTCAATCAGCCCCAGCATTTT CATSRGAGQGVNQPQHF
TRBJ1-4 TRBV7-6 NA TRBD1 TGTGCCAGCAGCTTAGGGTCCGGGACAGGGTTTGAAAAACTGTTTTTT CASSLGSGTGFEKLFF
TRBJ1-1 TRBV9 NA NA TGTGCCAGCAGCGTAGGGGGAGCCAAGAACACTGAAGCTTTCTTT CASSVGGAKNTEAFF
TRBJ2-6 TRBV5-8 NA TRBD1 TGTGCCAGCAGCTCCAGACAGGGGGTGGCTGGGGCCAACGTCCTGACTTTC CASSSRQGVAGANVLTF